This T cell receptor (beta chain) was captured by sequencing in a study of T cells after yellow fever vaccination (dated by TCRdb to 2018 to 2020). The study in broad terms: Libraries from fractions with low cell numbers were prepared with the SMART-Seq v4 Ultra Low Input RNA kit. Two healthy male donors, one aged 18 to 30 and one aged 30 to 39 years, were included in the cohort. Blood was drawn at multiple timepoints before and after primary and secondary immunization, with bulk PBMC replicates and cell subsets isolated. Bulk TCR alpha and beta repertoires were sequenced longitudinally to track T-cell clones before and after primary and booster YFV17D yellow fever vaccination. Overall study outcomes, separate from this receptor: Because the study included only a couple of donors, the extent to which the findings can be generalized is limited. Compared with the primary T-cell response, the secondary T-cell response was faster but weaker, reaching its peak on day 5 rather than on day 15. A small fraction of clonotypes appeared in both the CD4 and CD8 compartments, likely as a result of convergent recombination. Because abundant contaminating clonotypes from the bulk population could be contained in FACS-sorted repertoires, computational filtering was required. Most clones expanded after primary vaccination were re-detected after the booster (almost 98% of CD4 and 80% to 90% of CD8), suggesting broad memory maintenance.

The sequencer was an Illumina NovaSeq 6000. TCR cDNA was synthesized by 5'RACE template switching, which introduced a universal primer site and unique molecular identifiers. Priming of cDNA synthesis was performed from both the TCR alpha and TCR beta constant segments. Two PCR steps were used to amplify libraries, with sample barcodes and sequencing adapters being added in the second step. Sequencing of libraries was performed on Illumina HiSeq 2500 (2x100 bp) or NovaSeq (2x150 bp). The authors processed their data as follows. MIGEC handled demultiplexing of reads and collapsing into UMI consensus sequences, while MiXCR performed V(D)J alignment. Vaccine-responding clonotypes were identified with edgeR using replicate PBMC samples, with FDR below 0.01 and a log2 fold change above 5 up to day 15 being required. Each bulk clonotype was labeled CD4 or CD8 based on which sequenced repertoire, CD4 or CD8, contained the clonotype at higher abundance. TCRdb trimmed the raw reads at Q25, called clones with MiXCR and kept productive beta chains. Rows with a matching CDR3 protein are joined into one entry that keeps the most common DNA and genes. Clone size and V and J calls follow TCRdb, not the original study. This sample holds 100,000 to 150,000 distinct CDR3 sequences; about 8.2% were observed only once. Approximately 37% of the sample goes to the ten largest clones.

The meaning of the sample's treatment or condition label: live attenuated yellow fever vaccine strain. PBMCs were isolated from peripheral blood using a standard Ficoll-Paque protocol. Dynabeads CD4 and CD8 positive selection kits were used to isolate the CD4 and CD8 T-cell fractions. TriZol was used to extract RNA from bulk PBMCs, from CD4 and CD8 fractions, and from dextramer-positive and dextramer-negative fractions. Only a few counts were recorded for this clonotype. Its antigen target is currently unknown. There are no base qualities to consult, and no much larger clone falls within one base. Counted from cysteine to phenylalanine, this CDR3 has 12 amino acids. Of all the DNA, just the CDR3 is kept, 36 bases in frame from base 1. Cut back by 7 bases and 7 bases, the V and J ends lie 13 bases apart.

The source material was CD8+ T cells sorted from PBMCs, sampled on the day of the yellow fever booster vaccination. This chain is built from TRBV12-3 or TRBV12-4 and TRBJ1-1, with TRBD1 perhaps the D gene, on 5 matching bases. The receptor's source is a man younger than 35 who received the YFV17D yellow fever vaccine. The CDR3 reads CASNERGFEAFF. The DNA sequence is given as TGTGCCAGCAACGAAAGGGGTTTTGAAGCTTTCTTT.